This T cell receptor beta chain was found in a study of regulatory T cells in long-lasting Graves disease. Findings of the study overall: It is possible that accuracy was reduced by the small size of the sample.

Time point meaning: newly diagnosed GD, antithyroid drugs for less than 3 months. The TCR library was made from RNA that had been extracted from PBMCs in TRIzol. Guidelines of the American Thyroid Association were used to diagnose Graves' disease. CDR1 is SGHTA, CDR2 FQGNSA, per germline. This CDR3 contains 14 residues. V lost 1 base and J 7 bases, leaving 13 bases between the germline ends. This clonotype was counted many times. Its matching antigen is unknown. Libraries of TCR beta came from iRepertoire HTBI primers plus Arm-PCR of CDR3 regions. In the authors' workflow: Identified segments across samples numbered more than 55 TRBV and over eleven TRBJ. TCRdb independently ran MiXCR on the multiplex PCR reads; one entry per CDR3 protein. The V and J calls and clone size are TCRdb's, not the authors'. Here the sample spans hundreds of thousands of distinct CDR3 sequences, around 17% being singletons.

The same data also contributed to another study, on T cells in Graves' hyperthyroidism and ophthalmopathy. That source notes: Most thyroid clonotypes expanded above 0.001 were also detected in blood.

This TCR came from a woman between 25 and 40 years old with Graves disease. The genes are TRBV7-2 and TRBJ1-2, with D possibly matching TRBD1 (5 bases). The sequencing here drew on peripheral blood mononuclear cells (PBMCs), taken at new diagnosis, from a patient treated with antithyroid drugs. CDR3: CASSLEGIPGGYTF. The DNA of the CDR3 is TGTGCCAGCAGCTTAGAGGGGATACCGGGTGGCTACACCTTC.